The rows below give T cell receptor beta chains drawn from one sample of a study of T cell repertoires in cytomegalovirus infection. Via MiXCR, TCRdb re-called the reads, giving one row per CDR3 protein. Of around 230,000 distinct CDR3 sequences in the sample, approximately 6.7% were seen once. Sequencing was performed on PBMCs. All receptors derive from a human donor in good health (CMV status not recorded). Some clones in this sample may be carry-over from other donors' samples. The CDR3 runs from the conserved cysteine through the conserved F or W. A D gene is named only where the DNA matches it firmly. Size values are once, few and many counts, or a class for expanded clones, and some rows have none.

D: TRBD1; J: TRBJ1-4; V: TRBV7-2; size: many; CDR3: CASSSTTGTGSGKLFF; DNA: TGTGCCAGCAGCTCTACAACCGGGACAGGGAGCGGAAAACTGTTTTTT
D: TRBD1; J: TRBJ2-2; V: TRBV10-1; size: many; CDR3: CASSDYGTGDTGELFF; DNA: TGCGCCAGCAGCGACTACGGGACAGGGGACACCGGGGAGCTGTTTTTT
D: NA; J: TRBJ1-1; V: TRBV6-2/TRBV6-3; size: NA; CDR3: CASRSSPSRAFF; DNA: TGTGCCAGCAGGTCATCCCCCTCGAGGGCTTTCTTT
D: NA; J: TRBJ1-2; V: TRBV20-1; size: NA; CDR3: CSAPPRGVLHGYTF; DNA: TGCAGTGCTCCCCCGAGAGGGGTCTTGCATGGCTACACCTTC
D: TRBD1; J: TRBJ1-4; V: TRBV5-1; size: NA; CDR3: CASSSGQGNEKLFF; DNA: TGCGCCAGCAGCTCGGGACAGGGGAATGAAAAACTGTTTTTT
D: NA; J: TRBJ2-7; V: TRBV20-1; size: many; CDR3: CSARLRGGWYEQYF; DNA: TGCAGTGCTAGACTACGAGGGGGTTGGTACGAGCAGTACTTC
D: NA; J: TRBJ2-7; V: TRBV25-1; size: many; CDR3: CASSESGGLDEQYF; DNA: TGTGCCAGCAGTGAATCCGGGGGGCTCGACGAGCAGTACTTC
D: NA; J: TRBJ1-2; V: TRBV2; size: NA; CDR3: CASSEETDINGYTF; DNA: TGTGCCAGCAGTGAAGAAACTGACATTAATGGCTACACCTTC
D: NA; J: TRBJ2-7; V: TRBV5-1; size: many; CDR3: CASSLLGGKPYF; DNA: TGCGCCAGCAGCTTGCTAGGAGGGAAGCCGTACTTC
D: TRBD2; J: TRBJ2-1; V: TRBV12-3/TRBV12-4; size: many; CDR3: CASSLGTSGSEQFF; DNA: TGTGCCAGCAGTTTAGGGACTAGCGGGAGCGAGCAGTTCTTC
D: TRBD2; J: TRBJ2-1; V: TRBV7-9; size: NA; CDR3: CASSLREGPYNEQFF; DNA: TGTGCCAGCAGCTTACGGGAGGGCCCCTACAATGAGCAGTTCTTC
D: NA; J: TRBJ1-1; V: TRBV28; size: many; CDR3: CASMGGEREAFF; DNA: TGTGCCAGCATGGGCGGAGAGCGGGAGGCTTTCTTT
D: NA; J: TRBJ2-6; V: TRBV7-2; size: many; CDR3: CASRLPAAGANVLTF; DNA: TGTGCCAGCAGACTTCCCGCGGCTGGGGCCAACGTCCTGACTTTC
D: TRBD1; J: TRBJ2-1; V: TRBV7-9; size: many; CDR3: CASGQGDEHEQFF; DNA: TGTGCCAGCGGACAGGGGGACGAACATGAGCAGTTCTTC
D: TRBD1; J: TRBJ1-2; V: TRBV7-2; size: many; CDR3: CASSPRDSFYGYTF; DNA: TGTGCCAGCAGCCCCCGGGACAGCTTCTATGGCTACACCTTC
D: TRBD1; J: TRBJ2-7; V: TRBV7-9; size: many; CDR3: CASSGRTGRYEQYF; DNA: TGTGCCAGCAGCGGCAGGACAGGGAGGTACGAGCAGTACTTC
D: NA; J: TRBJ2-3; V: TRBV6-5; size: many; CDR3: CASRLRDARSTDTQYF; DNA: TGTGCCAGCAGACTCCGGGACGCACGTAGTACAGATACGCAGTATTTT
D: NA; J: TRBJ2-1; V: TRBV2; size: few; CDR3: CASMDTGEQFF; DNA: TGTGCCAGCATGGACACGGGTGAGCAGTTCTTC
D: NA; J: TRBJ2-7; V: TRBV7-6; size: many; CDR3: CASSDSTYEQYF; DNA: TGTGCCAGCAGCGACAGTACCTACGAGCAGTACTTC
D: NA; J: TRBJ1-1; V: TRBV7-9; size: NA; CDR3: CASSSSLYTEAFF; DNA: TGTGCCAGCAGCTCATCCCTATACACTGAAGCTTTCTTT
D: NA; J: TRBJ2-4; V: TRBV12-3/TRBV12-4; size: few; CDR3: CASSHRGENIQYF; DNA: TGTGCCAGCAGCCATAGGGGAGAAAACATTCAGTACTTC
D: TRBD2; J: TRBJ2-1; V: TRBV7-2; size: NA; CDR3: CASSSGGTSLAYNEQFF; DNA: TGTGCCAGCAGCTCGGGGGGGACAAGCCTGGCCTACAATGAGCAGTTCTTC
D: NA; J: TRBJ2-7; V: TRBV5-1; size: many; CDR3: CASSPVLGSYEQYF; DNA: TGCGCCAGCAGCCCCGTGTTGGGGTCCTACGAGCAGTACTTC
D: TRBD1; J: TRBJ2-7; V: TRBV20-1; size: many; CDR3: CSAPGQGFSEQYF; DNA: TGCAGTGCTCCGGGACAGGGCTTTAGCGAGCAGTACTTC
D: TRBD1; J: TRBJ2-2; V: TRBV29-1; size: few; CDR3: CSVRQGSSGELFF; DNA: TGCAGCGTTCGACAGGGTAGTTCCGGGGAGCTGTTTTTT
D: NA; J: TRBJ2-3; V: TRBV20-1; size: many; CDR3: CSARDHGPRMTTDTQYF; DNA: TGCAGTGCTAGAGATCACGGGCCCCGTATGACCACAGATACGCAGTATTTT
D: NA; J: TRBJ1-2; V: TRBV27; size: NA; CDR3: CASSPSGGAVTYGYTF; DNA: TGTGCCAGCAGCCCAAGTGGGGGGGCGGTGACCTATGGCTACACCTTC
D: TRBD1; J: TRBJ1-5; V: TRBV12-3/TRBV12-4; size: many; CDR3: CASSNLQGFHQPQHF; DNA: TGTGCCAGCAGCAACCTACAGGGGTTCCATCAGCCCCAGCATTTT
D: NA; J: TRBJ1-4; V: TRBV29-1; size: many; CDR3: CSVGEATNEKLFF; DNA: TGCAGCGTTGGGGAAGCAACTAATGAAAAACTGTTTTTT
D: TRBD2; J: TRBJ2-5; V: TRBV7-2; size: many; CDR3: CASSLPPDGAGGPTQYF; DNA: TGTGCCAGCAGCTTACCCCCCGATGGAGCGGGGGGCCCGACCCAGTACTTC
D: NA; J: TRBJ2-5; V: TRBV7-2; size: many; CDR3: CASSLRGKETQYF; DNA: TGTGCCAGCAGCTTGCGGGGTAAAGAGACCCAGTACTTC
D: TRBD1; J: TRBJ1-2; V: TRBV5-5; size: many; CDR3: CASSINTPTGVYYGYTF; DNA: TGTGCCAGCAGCATAAACACACCTACAGGGGTTTACTATGGCTACACCTTC
D: NA; J: TRBJ2-3; V: TRBV20-1; size: many; CDR3: CSARERPTWDTQYF; DNA: TGCAGTGCTAGAGAGAGGCCGACATGGGATACGCAGTATTTT
D: NA; J: TRBJ1-1; V: TRBV20-1; size: many; CDR3: CSVQGNTEAFF; DNA: TGCAGTGTGCAGGGGAACACTGAAGCTTTCTTT
D: TRBD1; J: TRBJ1-2; V: TRBV10-3; size: many; CDR3: CAILRQGNNGYTF; DNA: TGTGCCATTCTAAGACAGGGAAACAATGGCTACACCTTC
D: NA; J: TRBJ1-5; V: TRBV12-3/TRBV12-4; size: many; CDR3: CASRPTAGQPQHF; DNA: TGTGCCAGCAGACCGACAGCGGGTCAGCCCCAGCATTTT
D: NA; J: TRBJ2-7; V: TRBV2; size: many; CDR3: CANRGYRAYEQYF; DNA: TGTGCCAACCGGGGGTACAGGGCGTACGAGCAGTACTTC
D: TRBD1; J: TRBJ2-7; V: TRBV5-5; size: many; CDR3: CASRIGGTGEYEQYF; DNA: TGTGCCAGCAGAATTGGCGGGACAGGAGAATACGAGCAGTACTTC